This passage covers 13 T cell receptor beta chains from one sample sequenced in a study of cytomegalovirus exposure and HLA in healthy donors. The assay was immunoSEQ multiplex PCR, and TCRdb's table has in-frame clones only and misses some. The sample contains over 150,000 clones, around 90% of which appear only once. Sequencing was performed on PBMCs. The source of these receptors is a woman aged 18-29 years in good health and CMV-seropositive.

The chain has TRBV11-3 and TRBJ2-2, with D possibly being TRBD2 (5 bases). CDR1 and CDR2 from the germline V gene are SGHNT and YENEEA. V was trimmed by 5 bases and J by 4 bases, leaving 11 bases between them. The CDR3 is 14 amino acids. CDR3 nucleotides: TGTGCCAGCAGCCCCCGACTATCCACCGGGGAGCTGTTTTTT. Residues: CASSPRLSTGELFF.

The chain recombines TRBV7-9 with TRBJ2-7; no clear D gene. The CDR3 contains 12 residues. The germline CDR1 and CDR2 sequences are SEHNR and FQNEAQ (reference sequence). Trimming took 4 bases from V and 2 from J, leaving 6 bases between them. The DNA for the CDR3 is TGTGCCAGCAGCTGGGCCGCCTACGAGCAGTACTTC. This encodes CASSWAAYEQYF.

The genes are TRBV6-5 and TRBJ2-3, with 9 bases matching TRBD2. Per the germline V gene, CDR1 is MNHEY and CDR2 is SVGAGI. The V and J ends lost 6 bases and 3 bases, in that order; junction bases with no gene match: 7. This CDR3 comprises 15 residues. DNA of the CDR3: TGTGCCAGCAGACCTAGCGGGGTTCAAACAGATACGCAGTATTTT. Translating it yields CASRPSGVQTDTQYF.

V usage is TRBV4-1 and J usage is TRBJ1-3; the D is unclear. CDR1 is MGHRA and CDR2 is YSYEKL in the germline V gene. The CDR3 consists of 15 residues. V was cut by 5 bases and J by 0 bases, with 11 bases left in between. The CDR3 nucleotides read TGCGCCAGCAGCTACCGTGGCAGCTCTGGAAACACCATATATTTT. Translation: CASSYRGSSGNTIYF.

The J gene is TRBJ1-1, the V gene TRBV30; tentatively, D is TRBD1 (5 bases). The CDR3 is 15 residues long. The V gene's germline CDR1 is GTSNPN and CDR2 SVGIG (reference sequence). Trimming cost V 0 bases and J 7 bases, with 18 bases left between them. The CDR3 nucleotides are TGTGCCTGGAGTGTTTCGACGGTGGGGAGGGGTGAAGCTTTCTTT. Protein product: CAWSVSTVGRGEAFF.

This chain uses TRBV27 with TRBJ2-3; tentative D call: TRBD1 (6 bases). Trimming left V 2 bases short and J 3 bases short, with 9 bases between. Germline CDR1 reads MNHEY; CDR2 reads SMNVEV (reference sequence). CDR3 length equals 14 residues. The DNA for the CDR3 is TGTGCCAGCAGTTTAGGGGGCGATACAGATACGCAGTATTTT. This translates into CASSLGGDTDTQYF.

This chain connects TRBV6-4 to TRBJ1-6, with TRBD1 matching 12 bases. Losses at the gene ends were 6 bases for V and 9 bases for J; bases not matched to a gene: 3. The CDR3 is 14 residues long. The V gene's germline CDR1 is MRHNA and CDR2 SNTAGT. The CDR3 region has the DNA TGTGCCAGCAGCGAGGGACAGGGGGCTTCACCCCTCCACTTT. Its translation: CASSEGQGASPLHF.

The CDR3 region has the DNA TGTGCCAGCTCCCGCGGGGTAGCTCCCTACGAGCAGTACTTC. Its protein product is CASSRGVAPYEQYF. V usage is TRBV18 and J usage is TRBJ2-7; D might be TRBD2 (6 bases). The CDR3 consists of 14 residues. V gave up 6 bases and J gave up 2 bases, with 14 bases separating them. In germline, CDR1 is KGHSH, CDR2 LQKENI.

This clone was observed once. The V and J genes are TRBV6-5 and TRBJ2-3; TRBD2 matches at 10 bases. The CDR3 contains 16 residues. V trimming: 2 bases; J trimming: 4 bases; junction bases outside the gene matches: 6. Germline V gene data show CDR1 as MNHEY and CDR2 as SVGAGI. CDR3 DNA: TGTGCCAGCAGTTACGTGGCTAGCGGGAGCGCAGATACGCAGTATTTT. Translating it yields CASSYVASGSADTQYF.

The gene calls are TRBV5-4 and TRBJ1-2; perhaps TRBD1 as D (6 bases). Trimming took off 5 bases at V and 4 bases at J, with 15 bases between the two ends. The CDR3 contains 14 residues. CDR1 SGHNT and CDR2 YYREEE come from the germline V gene (reference sequence). CDR3 bases: TGTGCCAGCAGTACCTATGGACAGTCCTATGGCTACACCTTC. This sequence encodes CASSTYGQSYGYTF.

The gene calls are TRBV2 and TRBJ1-6; no clear D gene. The CDR3 has 14 residues. CDR1 is SNHLY and CDR2 is FYNNEI in the germline V gene. Trimming stripped 2 bases from V and 10 bases from J, with 12 bases between. CDR3 in DNA: TGTGCCAGCAGTGAACTGCCAGGTCGGTCACCCCTCCACTTT. Residues: CASSELPGRSPLHF.

The genes are TRBV4-1 and TRBJ1-1; TRBD1 is a possible D gene (5 bases). The V gene's germline CDR1 is MGHRA and CDR2 YSYEKL. The CDR3 runs to 15 residues. V lost 0 bases and J 4 bases, leaving 12 bases between the germline ends. The CDR3 loop reads CASSQEEGEGTEAFF. CDR3 nucleotide sequence: TGCGCCAGCAGCCAAGAGGAAGGGGAGGGCACTGAAGCTTTCTTT.

The chain has TRBV4-1 and TRBJ1-1; 7 nucleotides match TRBD1. The CDR3 spans 17 residues. Germline V CDR1 and CDR2: MGHRA, YSYEKL. V was clipped by 3 bases and J by 0 bases; unmatched bases: 10. The CDR3 loop is CASSHRFPGTVNTEAFF. The CDR3 bases are TGCGCCAGCAGCCACCGATTCCCCGGGACAGTGAACACTGAAGCTTTCTTT.